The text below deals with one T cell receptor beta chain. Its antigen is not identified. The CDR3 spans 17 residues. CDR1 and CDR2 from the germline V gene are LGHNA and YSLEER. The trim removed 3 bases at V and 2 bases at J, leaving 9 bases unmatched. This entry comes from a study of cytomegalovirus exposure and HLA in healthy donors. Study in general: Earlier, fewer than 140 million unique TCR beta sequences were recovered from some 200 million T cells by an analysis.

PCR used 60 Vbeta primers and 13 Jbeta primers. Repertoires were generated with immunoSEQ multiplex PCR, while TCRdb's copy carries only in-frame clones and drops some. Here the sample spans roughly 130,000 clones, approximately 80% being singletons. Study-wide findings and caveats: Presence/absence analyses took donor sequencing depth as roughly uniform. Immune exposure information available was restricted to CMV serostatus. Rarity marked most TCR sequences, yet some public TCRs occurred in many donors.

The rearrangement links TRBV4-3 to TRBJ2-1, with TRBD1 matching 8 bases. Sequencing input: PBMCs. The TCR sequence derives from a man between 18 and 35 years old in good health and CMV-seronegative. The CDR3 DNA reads TGCGCCAGCAGCCAGAGTGCAGGACAGGGAACCTACAATGAGCAGTTCTTC. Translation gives CASSQSAGQGTYNEQFF.